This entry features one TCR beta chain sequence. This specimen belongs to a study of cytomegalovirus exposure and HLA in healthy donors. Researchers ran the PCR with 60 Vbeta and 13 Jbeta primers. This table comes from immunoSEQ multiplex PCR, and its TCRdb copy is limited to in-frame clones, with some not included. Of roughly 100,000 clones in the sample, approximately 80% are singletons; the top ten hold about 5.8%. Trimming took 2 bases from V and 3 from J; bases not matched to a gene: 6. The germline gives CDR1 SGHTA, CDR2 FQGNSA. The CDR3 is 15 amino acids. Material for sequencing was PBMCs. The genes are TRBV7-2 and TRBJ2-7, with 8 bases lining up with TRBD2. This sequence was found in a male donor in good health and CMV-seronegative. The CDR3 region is CASSLSGGQNYEQYF. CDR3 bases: TGTGCCAGCAGCTTAAGCGGGGGCCAGAACTACGAGCAGTACTTC.